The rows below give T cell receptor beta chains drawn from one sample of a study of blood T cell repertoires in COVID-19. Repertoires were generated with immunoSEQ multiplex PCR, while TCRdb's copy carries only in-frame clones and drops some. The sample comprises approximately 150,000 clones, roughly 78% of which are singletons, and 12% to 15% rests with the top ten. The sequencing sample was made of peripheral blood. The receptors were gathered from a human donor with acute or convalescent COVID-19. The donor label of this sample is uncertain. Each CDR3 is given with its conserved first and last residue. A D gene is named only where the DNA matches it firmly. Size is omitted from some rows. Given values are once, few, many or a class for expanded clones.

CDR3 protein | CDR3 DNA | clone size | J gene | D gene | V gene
CASSDFGGRNYGYTF | TGTGCCAGCAGTGACTTTGGCGGTAGAAACTATGGCTACACCTTC | - | TRBJ1-2 | - | TRBV6-4
CASSERDRGGYGYTF | TGTGCCAGCAGCGAACGGGACAGGGGAGGCTATGGCTACACCTTC | - | TRBJ1-2 | TRBD1 | TRBV7-2
CASSLAPFVATNEKLFF | TGTGCCAGCAGCTTAGCCCCCTTCGTAGCAACTAATGAAAAACTGTTTTTT | - | TRBJ1-4 | - | TRBV7-2
CASSPSLLDTEAFF | TGTGCCAGCAGCCCCAGTCTCCTTGACACTGAAGCTTTCTTT | - | TRBJ1-1 | - | TRBV9
CASSLGSPGQSNEKLFF | TGTGCCAGCAGCTTGGGGAGTCCGGGACAGTCTAATGAAAAACTGTTTTTT | - | TRBJ1-4 | TRBD1 | TRBV5-4
CASSYSDRDLSPLHF | TGTGCCAGCAGTTACAGTGACAGGGATCTTTCACCCCTCCACTTT | - | TRBJ1-6 | TRBD1 | TRBV6-2/TRBV6-3
CASSQDPRETQYF | TGTGCCAGCAGCCAAGACCCGAGGGAGACCCAGTACTTC | - | TRBJ2-5 | - | TRBV4-2
CASSTRDWEYNEQFF | TGTGCCAGCAGTACTCGGGACTGGGAATACAATGAGCAGTTCTTC | - | TRBJ2-1 | - | TRBV6-5
CASSQVGQGTSEQYF | TGTGCCAGCAGCCAAGTGGGACAGGGGACCAGCGAGCAGTACTTC | - | TRBJ2-7 | TRBD1 | TRBV3-1/TRBV3-2
CASSLGWNTEAFF | TGTGCCAGCAGTTTAGGCTGGAACACTGAAGCTTTCTTT | - | TRBJ1-1 | - | TRBV27
CASSRPDRGTDTQYF | TGTGCCAGCAGCCGGCCCGACAGGGGCACAGATACGCAGTATTTT | - | TRBJ2-3 | TRBD1 | TRBV7-2
CASSYLGQGAGSPLHF | TGTGCCAGCAGTTACCTCGGACAGGGGGCTGGCTCACCCCTCCACTTT | once | TRBJ1-6 | TRBD1 | TRBV6-6
CASSVLQGNSEQYF | TGTGCCAGCAGTGTCTTGCAGGGTAATAGCGAGCAGTACTTC | - | TRBJ2-7 | - | TRBV2
CASSLRTGTHHNEQFF | TGCGCCAGCAGTCTGAGAACAGGAACTCATCACAATGAGCAGTTCTTC | - | TRBJ2-1 | - | TRBV10-1
CAISEDRTATTNEKLFF | TGTGCCATCAGTGAGGATCGGACAGCTACAACTAATGAAAAACTGTTTTTT | - | TRBJ1-4 | - | TRBV10-3
CASSLARTGSVMNGYTF | TGCGCCAGCAGCTTAGCCCGGACAGGAAGCGTGATGAATGGCTACACCTTC | - | TRBJ1-2 | TRBD1 | TRBV5-1
CASSANGGTNEKLFF | TGTGCCAGCAGCGCAAACGGGGGAACTAATGAAAAACTGTTTTTT | few | TRBJ1-4 | - | TRBV7-2
CASSGQGYNYGYTF | TGTGCCAGTAGTGGACAGGGATATAACTATGGCTACACCTTC | - | TRBJ1-2 | TRBD1 | TRBV19
CASSQDRQTQETQYF | TGTGCCAGCAGCCAAGATCGACAGACCCAAGAGACCCAGTACTTC | - | TRBJ2-5 | - | TRBV3-1/TRBV3-2
CASSFGGSKTQYF | TGTGCCAGCAGCTTTGGGGGCTCCAAGACCCAGTACTTC | - | TRBJ2-5 | - | TRBV7-2
CASSYSRVQPQHF | TGTGCCAGCAGTTATTCACGGGTTCAGCCCCAGCATTTT | - | TRBJ1-5 | - | TRBV6-5
CASSEGPPGLNYGYTF | TGTGCCAGCTCAGAGGGTCCTCCAGGCCTTAACTATGGCTACACCTTC | - | TRBJ1-2 | - | TRBV18
CSASEGGIYGYTF | TGCAGTGCTAGTGAAGGGGGCATCTATGGCTACACCTTC | - | TRBJ1-2 | TRBD1 | TRBV20-1
CASSPAGGESTEAFF | TGTGCCAGCTCACCCGCAGGGGGAGAAAGCACTGAAGCTTTCTTT | - | TRBJ1-1 | TRBD1 | TRBV18